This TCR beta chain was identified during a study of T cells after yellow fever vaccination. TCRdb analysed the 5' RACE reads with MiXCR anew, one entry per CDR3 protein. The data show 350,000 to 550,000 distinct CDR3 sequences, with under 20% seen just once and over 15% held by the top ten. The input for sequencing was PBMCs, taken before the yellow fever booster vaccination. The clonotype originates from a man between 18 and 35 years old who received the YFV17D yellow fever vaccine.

In nucleotides, the CDR3 is TGTGCCAGCAGCTCCACCCGATGGTATAATTCACCCCTCCACTTT. This codes for CASSSTRWYNSPLHF. The chain links TRBV11-2 to TRBJ1-6; D is unclear. With 4 bases removed from V and 4 bases from J, the gap between germline ends came to 11 bases. CDR1 is SGHAT and CDR2 is FQNNGV in the germline V gene. The CDR3 extends over 15 amino acids.